The 21 T cell receptor beta chains below all came from one sample that was sequenced in a study of cytomegalovirus exposure and HLA in healthy donors. This PCR relied on a set of 60 Vbeta primers and 13 Jbeta primers. Clones were sequenced by immunoSEQ multiplex PCR, and TCRdb holds only the in-frame ones, with some missing. Of 150,000 or so clones listed, 55% to 75% are singletons. Sequenced sample: PBMCs. These receptors were obtained from a human donor in good health.

This clone turned up a few times. The chain carries TRBV28 and TRBJ2-7; 8 bases map to TRBD1. With 7 bases clipped from V and 6 bases from J, the junction kept 11 bases outside the gene matches. CDR3 length: 14 amino acids. Germline CDR1 is MDHEN and CDR2 is SYDVKM. The CDR3 spells CASTPPGTGGEQYF. In DNA, the CDR3 is TGTGCCAGCACTCCCCCTGGGACAGGCGGCGAGCAGTACTTC.

This chain connects TRBV5-1 to TRBJ1-1, with TRBD1 as a possible D gene (5 bases). V lost 3 bases and J lost 2, with 8 bases in between. The CDR3 sequence is 13 residues long. CDR1 SGHRS and CDR2 YFSETQ come from the germline V gene. The CDR3 DNA is TGCGCCAGCAGCTCGACAGCAAACACTGAAGCTTTCTTT. Its translation is CASSSTANTEAFF.

The table lists this clone with a count of one. This rearrangement joins TRBV10-3 to TRBJ1-2, with D possibly being TRBD1 (6 bases). The germline V gene has CDR1 ENHRY and CDR2 SYGVKD. This CDR3 contains 14 residues. V dropped 2 bases and J dropped 3 bases, with 10 bases sitting between them. CDR3: CAISEGTQDYGYTF. The CDR3 nucleotides are TGTGCCATCAGTGAGGGGACACAGGACTATGGCTACACCTTC.

This clone was seen a single time. The chain employs TRBV9 and TRBJ2-3, with 7 nucleotides matching TRBD1. Trimming at V came to 3 bases and at J to 4 bases, leaving 14 bases not matched to a gene. The germline CDR1 and CDR2 sequences are SGDLS and YYNGEE. This CDR3 spans 17 amino acids. The CDR3 spells CASSALGGDVHSDTQYF. In nucleotides, the CDR3 is TGTGCCAGCAGCGCCCTAGGGGGCGATGTTCATTCAGATACGCAGTATTTT.

The V gene is TRBV30, the J gene TRBJ1-1, with D perhaps matching TRBD1 (6 bases). The germline CDR1 and CDR2 sequences are GTSNPN and SVGIG (reference sequence). The CDR3 is 16 residues long. V gave up 4 bases and J gave up 0 bases, with 18 bases separating them. The chain's CDR3 is CAWKWGQVRMNTEAFF. CDR3 DNA sequence: TGTGCCTGGAAGTGGGGGCAGGTGCGCATGAACACTGAAGCTTTCTTT.

The chain carries TRBV29-1 and TRBJ2-3; 9 nucleotides agree with TRBD2. CDR1 is SQVTM, CDR2 ANQGSEA, per germline. With 6 bases clipped from V and 5 bases from J, the junction kept 9 bases outside the gene matches. The length of the CDR3 is 14 residues. The CDR3 sequence: CSVRGRGGVDTQYF. The CDR3 coding sequence is TGCAGCGTGCGAGGGCGGGGGGGCGTAGATACGCAGTATTTT.

The chain recombines TRBV9 with TRBJ2-7; maybe TRBD2 (5 bases). The CDR3 loop spans 16 amino acids. Trimming left V 0 bases short and J 4 bases short, with 17 bases between. Looked up from germline, CDR1 is SGDLS and CDR2 is YYNGEE. The CDR3 reads CASSVGGSGPWYEQYF. For the CDR3, the DNA is TGTGCCAGCAGCGTAGGAGGGTCAGGTCCGTGGTACGAGCAGTACTTC.

This clone occurred once. The rearrangement links TRBV4-1 to TRBJ2-2; a possible D gene is TRBD1 (6 bases). This CDR3 contains 15 residues. Between the trimmed V and J ends, which lost 0 bases and 6 bases, there was a span of 11 bases. Germline-derived CDR1 and CDR2 are MGHRA and YSYEKL. CDR3 nucleotide sequence: TGCGCCAGCAGCCAAGAGGGGGCCTCGGCCGGGGAGCTGTTTTTT. The encoded protein is CASSQEGASAGELFF.

The chain uses TRBV4-1 and TRBJ1-1; 7 bases agree with TRBD1. V shed 8 bases and J 2 bases; nucleotides not matched to a gene: 8. The CDR3 is 14 residues long. The germline CDR1 and CDR2 sequences are MGHRA and YSYEKL. The chain's CDR3 is CASQFRQGNTEAFF. The CDR3 DNA reads as TGCGCCAGCCAATTCCGACAGGGCAACACTGAAGCTTTCTTT.

The V gene is TRBV5-4, the J gene TRBJ2-5; D gene ambiguous. CDR3 length: 13 residues. CDR1 SGHNT and CDR2 YYREEE come from the germline V gene (reference sequence). V shed 4 bases and J shed 5 bases, with 12 bases lying between them. The CDR3 bases are TGTGCCAGCAGCCGGGTAGAGATCGAGACCCAGTACTTC. Translating gives CASSRVEIETQYF.

The chain combines TRBV5-4 with TRBJ2-3; 14 bases line up with TRBD2. The CDR3 runs 16 residues. The V and J ends lost 4 bases and 7 bases, in that order; junction bases with no gene match: 8. Germline lookup yields CDR1 SGHNT and CDR2 YYREEE (reference sequence). The CDR3 nucleotides are TGTGCCAGCAGCCCCCTGACTAGCGGGGGGGGAAATACGCAGTATTTT. This sequence encodes CASSPLTSGGGNTQYF.

This clone was detected a few times. The rearrangement uses TRBV6-4 and TRBJ2-2, with D hard to call. CDR1 and CDR2 (germline): MRHNA, SNTAGT. This CDR3 region has 12 residues. Trimming stripped 9 bases from V and 6 bases from J, with 11 bases between. The CDR3 region has the DNA TGTGCCAGGAAACTGTTGGCCGGGGAGCTGTTTTTT. It is translated as CARKLLAGELFF.

The chain uses TRBV2 and TRBJ2-7; TRBD1 agrees at 9 bases. The ends lost 6 bases at V and 0 bases at J; junction bases unmatched: 3. The CDR3 is 14 amino acids. Germline V gene lookup returns CDR1 SNHLY and CDR2 FYNNEI. The CDR3 DNA follows: TGTGCCAGCAGGGACAGGGGCCCCTCCTACGAGCAGTACTTC. As protein: CASRDRGPSYEQYF.

The V gene is TRBV5-1, the J gene TRBJ2-7; 13 bases are a match to TRBD2. CDR3 length equals 15 residues. The V and J ends lost 4 bases and 2 bases, in that order; junction bases with no gene match: 3. Looked up from germline, CDR1 is SGHRS and CDR2 is YFSETQ. CDR3 coding DNA: TGCGCCAGCAGCCCGGGACTAGCGGGGCCCTACGAGCAGTACTTC. Translated: CASSPGLAGPYEQYF.

The chain links TRBV29-1 to TRBJ1-2; a possible D gene is TRBD1 (5 bases). The CDR3 has 15 residues. V lost 6 bases and J lost 10, with 27 bases in between. Germline CDR1 is SQVTM and CDR2 is ANQGSEA. DNA for the CDR3: TGCAGCGTGGAGGGGACTCGACAATACGTCGATGACTACACCTTC. Amino acid sequence: CSVEGTRQYVDDYTF.

The chain carries TRBV27 and TRBJ2-1, with TRBD1 matching 8 bases. Per the germline V gene, CDR1 is MNHEY and CDR2 is SMNVEV (reference sequence). CDR3 length equals 15 residues. The junction had 6 bases not matched to a gene; V was cut back by 8 bases and J by 0 bases. CDR3 loop: CASSQTGVSYNEQFF. The CDR3 DNA sequence: TGTGCCAGCTCTCAGACAGGGGTCTCCTACAATGAGCAGTTCTTC.

J is TRBJ2-5 and V is TRBV10-3, with TRBD2 matching over 11 bases. The CDR3 is 15 residues long. Trimming at V came to 2 bases and at J to 4 bases, leaving 3 bases not matched to a gene. Per germline, CDR1 ENHRY and CDR2 SYGVKD. The CDR3 spells CAISEDLAGGETQYF. The CDR3 DNA reads as TGTGCCATCAGTGAGGATCTAGCGGGAGGAGAGACCCAGTACTTC.

This sequence joins TRBV19 and TRBJ1-5; a weak D match, TRBD1 (5 bases). The V end lost 1 base, the J end lost 5 bases, and 6 bases lay between the germline ends. The CDR3 loop spans 13 amino acids. CDR1 LNHDA and CDR2 SQIVND come from the germline V gene (reference sequence). CDR3 nucleotide sequence: TGTGCCAGTAGTATAGGGGGCGATCAGCCCCAGCATTTT. Translating it yields CASSIGGDQPQHF.

As concerns this clone: An end of the junction differs from the germline gene, which may be a read error. The chain employs TRBV10-3 and TRBJ2-7; D remains unclear. CDR3 length: 15 residues. Germline V gene data show CDR1 as ENHRY and CDR2 as SYGVKD. The CDR3 nucleotides are TGTGCCAGCAGTTACTCGATCGACTCGAGCTACGAGCAGTACTTC. This gives the protein CASSYSIDSSYEQYF.

This clone was seen a few times. The chain recombines TRBV6-1 with TRBJ1-1; TRBD1 aligns across 8 bases. The V gene end was trimmed by 5 bases and the J gene end by 1 base; junction bases not matched to a gene: 3. Germline CDR1 reads MNHNS; CDR2 reads SASEGT. The CDR3 has 14 residues. CDR3 in amino acids: CASSLGTGNTEAFF. The CDR3 DNA reads as TGTGCCAGCAGTCTGGGGACAGGGAACACTGAAGCTTTCTTT.

The rearrangement uses TRBV19 and TRBJ2-3; TRBD2 is a possible D gene (5 bases). V was clipped by 6 bases and J by 4 bases, with 17 bases between them. This CDR3 is built from 15 residues. Germline values: CDR1 LNHDA, CDR2 SQIVND (reference sequence). The CDR3 sequence: CASRSSWRFADTQYF. In nucleotides, the CDR3 is TGTGCCAGTAGGTCATCTTGGAGGTTCGCAGATACGCAGTATTTT. Based on the CDR3 plus reference TRBV19 and TRBJ2-3, the full variable domain is DGGITQSPKYLFRKEGQNVTLSCEQNLNHDAMYWYRQDPGQGLRLIYYSQIVNDFQKGDIAEGYSVSREKKESFPLTVTSAQKNPTAFYLCASRSSWRFADTQYFGPGTRLTVL.